One and the same sample provided the 25 T cell receptor beta chains below, sequenced in a study of T cells in Graves' hyperthyroidism and ophthalmopathy. TCR beta CDR3 regions were amplified from RNA. First-round RT-PCR with HTBI primers amplified the TCR CDR3 region. TCRdb independently ran MiXCR on the multiplex PCR reads; one entry per CDR3 protein. Among more than 300,000 distinct CDR3 sequences, about 15% were seen once, and the ten largest hold approximately 10%. Sequenced sample: blood. Receptors were obtained from a woman aged 60-75 years with Graves' hyperthyroidism.

The table lists this clonotype with a count of one. This CDR3 is CSALPGTGEREQYF. CDR3 coding DNA: TGCAGTGCTTTACCCGGGACAGGGGAGCGGGAGCAGTACTTC. The V gene is TRBV20-1, the J gene TRBJ2-7, with 10 bases identical to TRBD1. With 5 bases clipped from V and 7 bases from J, the junction kept 11 bases outside the gene matches. The CDR3 is 14 residues long. In germline, CDR1 is DFQATT, CDR2 SNEGSKA (reference sequence).

This clonotype occurred a few times. V gene TRBV19 combines with J gene TRBJ2-5, with D unresolved. The CDR3 sequence is 13 residues long. The germline gives CDR1 LNHDA, CDR2 SQIVND (reference sequence). Trimming shortened V by 5 bases and J by 1 base, and 8 bases separated the two germline ends. The CDR3 reads CASSVQIQETQYF. The CDR3 bases are TGTGCCAGTAGTGTTCAGATCCAAGAGACCCAGTACTTC.

A few counts support this clonotype. The chain couples TRBV10-3 to TRBJ2-3; 10 nucleotides line up with TRBD2. In germline, CDR1 is ENHRY, CDR2 SYGVKD. V shed 10 bases, J shed 4 bases, and the junction held 14 bases outside the gene matches. The CDR3 extends over 16 amino acids. The CDR3 sequence: CATAGRGAGGSDTQYF. CDR3 nucleotides: TGTGCCACTGCGGGACGTGGAGCGGGAGGGTCAGATACGCAGTATTTT.

This clonotype was counted a few times. The chain joins TRBV2 to TRBJ1-3, with 8 bases lining up with TRBD1. V shed 6 bases and J 4 bases; nucleotides not matched to a gene: 11. The CDR3 has 16 residues. Germline CDR1 and CDR2: SNHLY and FYNNEI. The CDR3 protein is CASSAEAGGTGNTIYF. The CDR3 nucleotides read TGTGCCAGCAGCGCAGAAGCAGGGGGCACAGGAAACACCATATATTTT.

In this sample, this clonotype turned up many times. The V call is TRBV28, the J call TRBJ2-1; 16 bases match TRBD2. Unmatched junction bases numbered 4, after V lost 5 bases and J lost 6 bases. The germline V gene has CDR1 MDHEN and CDR2 SYDVKM. This CDR3 spans 16 amino acids. This CDR3 is CASSPGLAGGGNEQFF. In DNA, the CDR3 is TGTGCCAGCAGTCCGGGACTAGCGGGAGGGGGCAATGAGCAGTTCTTC.

This clonotype has just a few counts. The junction does not match germline at one end; this may be a read error. The genes are TRBV5-1 and TRBJ1-2, with 7 bases that match TRBD1. The CDR3 contains 13 residues. The germline gives CDR1 SGHRS, CDR2 YFSETQ. The CDR3 DNA sequence: TGTGCCAGCAGCCTTGGGACAGCTTATGGCTACACCTTC. Its translation: CASSLGTAYGYTF.

This clonotype was seen many times. V is TRBV7-3 and J is TRBJ2-7; 7 nucleotides match TRBD2. CDR3 size: 15 residues. Trimming removed 4 bases from V and 2 bases from J; junction bases left unmatched: 8. The V gene's germline CDR1 is SGHTA and CDR2 FQGTGA. The CDR3 coding sequence is TGTGCCAGCAGCTGGCGAGGAGCGGGACCCTACGAGCAGTACTTC. Its translation: CASSWRGAGPYEQYF.

With regard to this clonotype: This may be a read error: a much more frequent sequence differs by one nucleotide. The V and J genes are TRBV11-2 and TRBJ2-7; D might be TRBD1 (6 bases). Germline CDR1 SGHAT, CDR2 FQNNGV. The V end was cut by 5 bases, the J end by 6 bases, with 11 bases between. The CDR3 covers 12 residues. As DNA, the CDR3 is TGTGCCAGCAGCCCAGAGGGGGTCGAGCAGTACTTC. Its protein is CASSPEGVEQYF.

This clonotype has a count of ten or more. The V gene is TRBV10-3, the J gene TRBJ2-3, with TRBD2 identical over 7 bases. CDR1 and CDR2 from the germline V gene are ENHRY and SYGVKD. The CDR3 runs to 16 residues. J was trimmed by 1 base and V by 3 bases; bases with no gene match: 7. The CDR3: CAISDPGGLGTDTQYF. CDR3 nucleotide sequence: TGTGCCATCAGTGACCCGGGGGGTTTAGGCACAGATACGCAGTATTTT.

As regards this clonotype: This may stem from a read error, because a much larger clone lies one nucleotide away. This chain uses TRBV9 with TRBJ2-1; D may be TRBD1 or TRBD2 (5 bases each). The CDR3 spans 14 residues. Germline V CDR1 and CDR2: SGDLS, YYNGEE. The germline V and J ends were trimmed by 0 bases and 9 bases, with 13 bases remaining between them. CDR3 loop: CASSVGVRGAEQFF. The CDR3 region has the DNA TGTGCCAGCAGCGTAGGAGTGAGGGGCGCTGAGCAGTTCTTC.

This clonotype was seen a few times. The gene calls are TRBV5-4 and TRBJ2-2; TRBD2 matches at 11 bases. This CDR3 contains 17 residues. CDR1 and CDR2 (germline): SGHNT, YYREEE (reference sequence). V lost 1 base, J lost 4 bases, and 6 bases stayed unmatched. The CDR3 loop is CASSLPTSGSTTGELFF. DNA of the CDR3: TGTGCCAGCAGCTTGCCTACTAGCGGGAGTACCACCGGGGAGCTGTTTTTT. The complete variable domain, with remaining parts taken from reference TRBV5-4 and TRBJ2-2, reads ETGVTQSPTHLIKTRGQQVTLRCSSQSGHNTVSWYQQALGQGPQFIFQYYREEENGRGNFPPRFSGLQFPNYSSELNVNALELDDSALYLCASSLPTSGSTTGELFFGEGSRLTVL.

This clonotype occurred many times. The chain combines TRBV24-1 with TRBJ2-3; weak D call: TRBD2 (5 bases). This CDR3 has 16 amino acids. With 4 bases removed from V and 2 bases from J, the gap between germline ends came to 15 bases. CDR1 and CDR2 from the germline V gene are KGHDR and SFDVKD. CDR3 sequence reads: CATSDRSSAFTDTQYF. The CDR3 coding sequence is TGTGCCACCAGTGACCGTAGTAGCGCTTTCACAGATACGCAGTATTTT.

The chain employs TRBV28 and TRBJ2-7, with D perhaps assigned TRBD1 or TRBD2 (5 bases each). V lost 6 bases, J lost 2 bases, and 8 bases lay in between. The germline CDR1 and CDR2 sequences are MDHEN and SYDVKM. The CDR3 runs to 12 residues. The CDR3 region has the DNA TGTGCCAGCAGGGGGGAGCCCTACGAGCAGTACTTC. Translated: CASRGEPYEQYF.

This clonotype was recorded many times. V usage is TRBV7-8 and J usage is TRBJ2-1; D unresolved. Per germline, CDR1 SGHVS and CDR2 FQNEAQ. V was shortened by 1 base and J by 8 bases, with 12 bases between the two germline ends. This CDR3 is 14 amino acids long. CDR3 sequence reads: CASSLDPGRHEQFF. Here the CDR3 DNA reads TGTGCCAGCAGCTTAGACCCGGGTAGGCATGAGCAGTTCTTC. Full variable domain (rest looked up from reference TRBV7-8 and TRBJ2-1): GAGVSQSPRYKVAKRGQDVALRCDPISGHVSLFWYQQALGQGPEFLTYFQNEAQLDKSGLPSDRFFAERPEGSVSTLKIQRTQQEDSAVYLCASSLDPGRHEQFFGPGTRLTVL.

This clonotype was recorded many times. The chain is built from TRBV28 and TRBJ2-7; 9 positions agree with TRBD2. The CDR3 extends over 12 amino acids. Germline-derived CDR1 and CDR2 are MDHEN and SYDVKM. The CDR3: CLASGDSYEQYF. The CDR3 DNA reads TGTTTAGCTAGCGGGGACTCCTACGAGCAGTACTTC.

This rearrangement joins TRBV28 to TRBJ2-7; 8 bases fit TRBD1. The trim removed 2 bases at V and 0 bases at J, leaving 12 bases unmatched. Germline CDR1 and CDR2: MDHEN and SYDVKM. This CDR3 has 18 residues. The CDR3 reads CASSLEPTQGASSYEQYF. The CDR3 DNA reads TGTGCCAGCAGTTTAGAACCAACGCAGGGGGCTAGCTCCTACGAGCAGTACTTC.

There are many counts of this clonotype. The chain joins TRBV6-1 to TRBJ2-3; the match to TRBD2 covers 11 bases. V lost 6 bases to trimming and J lost 1 base; unmatched junction nucleotides: 6. The CDR3 is made up of 16 amino acids. CDR1 MNHNS and CDR2 SASEGT come from the germline V gene. The CDR3 loop is CASRQTSGAGTDTQYF. CDR3 sequence (DNA): TGTGCCAGCAGACAGACTAGCGGGGCGGGCACAGATACGCAGTATTTT.

Ten or more counts support this clonotype. The chain carries TRBV12-3 or TRBV12-4 and TRBJ2-5; possible D gene TRBD2, 6 bases. The CDR3 runs 13 residues. Deletions cut 5 bases from V and 5 bases from J, with 12 bases between. DNA of the CDR3: TGTGCCAGCAGTCTATCCCGGGGGGAGACCCAGTACTTC. Translating gives CASSLSRGETQYF.

There are a few counts of this clonotype. Germline is not matched at one junction end, which may reflect a read error. This rearrangement joins TRBV28 to TRBJ2-1, with D perhaps matching TRBD1 or TRBD2 (6 bases each). Looked up from germline, CDR1 is MDHEN and CDR2 is SYDVKM. The CDR3 runs to 14 residues. This chain's CDR3 is CASIPQGAGNEQSF. The DNA of the CDR3 is TGTGCCAGCATCCCACAGGGCGCGGGAAATGAGCAGTCCTTC.

This clonotype showed up many times. This chain uses TRBV12-3 or TRBV12-4 with TRBJ1-4, with D perhaps TRBD1 (6 bases). CDR3 length: 16 residues. V gave up 3 bases and J gave up 11 bases, with 22 bases separating them. CDR3 loop: CASSFQGSGSGTKLFF. CDR3 bases: TGTGCCAGCAGTTTTCAGGGGAGTGGAAGTGGAACGAAACTGTTTTTT.

This clonotype has just a few counts. The J gene is TRBJ2-2, the V gene TRBV6-1, with unresolved D. V lost 7 bases and J 5 bases, leaving 8 bases between the germline ends. Germline V gives CDR1 MNHNS, CDR2 SASEGT. The length of the CDR3 is 12 residues. DNA for the CDR3: TGTGCCAGCAAGAAGGAAACCGGGGAGCTGTTTTTT. Its protein product is CASKKETGELFF.

The V call is TRBV3-1, the J call TRBJ2-7; TRBD2 agrees at 12 bases. CDR1 and CDR2 from the germline V gene are LGHDT and YNNKEL (reference sequence). The CDR3 extends over 16 amino acids. J lost 3 bases, V lost 2 bases, and 5 bases had no gene match. CDR3 region: CASSQPETSGSYEQYF. CDR3 in DNA: TGTGCCAGCAGCCAACCCGAGACTAGCGGGAGCTACGAGCAGTACTTC.

This clonotype was picked up a small number of times. This chain joins TRBV9 and TRBJ2-7; 13 nucleotides align to TRBD2. The CDR3 covers 14 residues. The V segment lost 3 bases and the J segment 6 bases; nucleotides outside the gene matches: 3. Germline V gene sequence: CDR1 SGDLS, CDR2 YYNGEE. In DNA form, the CDR3 reads TGTGCCAGCAGCGCGGGACTAGCGGGACTCGAGCAGTACTTC. Amino acid sequence: CASSAGLAGLEQYF. Combining the CDR3 with reference TRBV9 and TRBJ2-7 gives the whole variable domain DSGVTQTPKHLITATGQRVTLRCSPRSGDLSVYWYQQSLDQGLQFLIQYYNGEERAKGNILERFSAQQFPDLHSELNLSSLELGDSALYFCASSAGLAGLEQYFGPGTRLTVT.

This clonotype appeared many times. The V gene is TRBV11-3, the J gene TRBJ2-7; 10 bases align to TRBD1. This CDR3 is built from 16 residues. The J segment lost 4 bases and the V segment lost 4 bases, leaving 10 bases of the junction unmatched. Germline loops: CDR1 SGHNT, CDR2 YENEEA. This CDR3 is CASSSPLGQGSYEQYF. DNA for the CDR3: TGTGCCAGCAGCTCGCCCTTGGGACAGGGGTCGTACGAGCAGTACTTC.

The table lists this clonotype with many counts. Here the CDR3 DNA reads TGTGCCAGCAGCCCCTCACCGAACACTGAAGCTTTCTTT. It yields the protein CASSPSPNTEAFF. The chain employs TRBV5-6 and TRBJ1-1; unclear D gene. This CDR3 region has 13 residues. V shed 4 bases and J shed 1 base, with 8 bases lying between them. Germline V gene lookup returns CDR1 SGHDT and CDR2 YYEEEE.